This T cell receptor beta chain was obtained from a study of T cells in women clearing cervical HPV infection. On the study more broadly: With HLA typing for only a few women, HLA confounding remains possible.

CDR1 is SGHRS, CDR2 YFSETQ, per germline. This CDR3 spans 12 amino acids. In regard to this clone: Its antigen is still unknown. The CDR3 is cut off 3 residues early in the read; its end comes from the germline J gene.

Study findings and constraints: TRBV6-7 relative abundance averaged around 0.11% in cases and about 0.15% in controls.

immunoSEQ multiplex PCR used an average of about 1.3 ug genomic DNA. TCRdb keeps only in-frame clones here, not all; method: immunoSEQ multiplex PCR. The sample totals about 48,000 clones. The clonotype comes from a woman aged 18 to 75 with a cervical HPV16 infection that either progressed to CIN3+ or cleared (not recorded which). The chain recombines TRBV5-1 with TRBJ1-1; TRBD1 aligns across 8 bases. Material for sequencing was blood buffy coat. The CDR3 bases that were read are TGCGCCAGCGGGGCGCCCGGACAGGGA. Translated, it gives CASGAPGQG. From start to end, the CDR3 is CASGAPGQGAFF.